This entry lists 29 T cell receptor beta chains sequenced from one sample in a study of CD4+ T cells in melanoma. The protocol was immunoSEQ multiplex PCR, while the TCRdb copy is restricted to in-frame clones and leaves out a portion. The data show more than 15,000 clones, approximately 84% seen once. Sequencing used cells from a culture (not recorded whether cultured in vitro). Receptor source: a human donor with melanoma.

The rearrangement joins TRBV5-1 to TRBJ2-1, with D possibly TRBD2 on 5 matching bases. Per the germline V gene, CDR1 is SGHRS and CDR2 is YFSETQ. This CDR3 spans 15 amino acids. Trimming took 2 bases from V and 2 from J, leaving 11 bases between them. In DNA form, the CDR3 reads TGCGCCAGCAGCTTAGGGCTAGCCACCTACAATGAGCAGTTCTTC. It is translated as CASSLGLATYNEQFF.

The gene calls are TRBV5-4 and TRBJ1-1; a possible D gene is TRBD1 (6 bases). Trimming left V 2 bases short and J 0 bases short, with 17 bases between. Germline V gives CDR1 SGHNT, CDR2 YYREEE (reference sequence). The CDR3 is made up of 17 amino acids. CDR3 sequence reads: CASSFGPGTHVNTEAFF. Here the CDR3 DNA reads TGTGCCAGCAGCTTTGGGCCCGGGACACATGTGAACACTGAAGCTTTCTTT.

V gene TRBV11-3 combines with J gene TRBJ2-5; the match to TRBD2 covers 8 bases. Looked up from germline, CDR1 is SGHNT and CDR2 is YENEEA. The CDR3 sequence is 14 residues long. Trimming cost V 4 bases and J 1 base; bases outside gene matches: 2. The CDR3 sequence: CASSSGGVQETQYF. CDR3 coding DNA: TGTGCCAGCAGCTCCGGGGGGGTCCAAGAGACCCAGTACTTC.

The chain combines TRBV15 with TRBJ2-6, with D tentatively TRBD2 (7 bases). This CDR3 contains 17 residues. Germline V gene sequence: CDR1 LNHNV, CDR2 YYDKDF (reference sequence). V lost 3 bases to trimming and J lost 8 bases, with 20 bases between them. CDR3 sequence reads: CATSRGGAGGESNVLTF. The CDR3, as DNA: TGTGCCACCAGCAGGGGGGGGGCAGGCGGTGAGTCCAACGTCCTGACTTTC.

This sequence joins TRBV4-1 and TRBJ2-1; 12 nucleotides agree with TRBD1. CDR1 is MGHRA, CDR2 YSYEKL, per germline. The CDR3 runs 13 residues. The J segment lost 12 bases and the V segment lost 6 bases, leaving 6 bases of the junction unmatched. This CDR3 reads CASSKGTGGSQFF. CDR3 DNA: TGCGCCAGCAGTAAGGGGACAGGGGGCTCGCAGTTCTTC.

This clone was seen only once. The rearrangement links TRBV5-1 to TRBJ2-1, with D maybe TRBD1 (6 bases). The germline CDR1 and CDR2 sequences are SGHRS and YFSETQ. The CDR3 is 15 amino acids. Between the trimmed V and J ends, which lost 4 bases and 2 bases, there was a span of 13 bases. In DNA, the CDR3 is TGCGCCAGCAGCGACACAGGGATCACCTACAATGAGCAGTTCTTC. Amino acid sequence: CASSDTGITYNEQFF.

The chain joins TRBV20-1 to TRBJ1-2; D uncertain. This CDR3 has 10 amino acids. Deletions cut 7 bases from V and 3 bases from J, with 6 bases between. Germline V gene data show CDR1 as DFQATT and CDR2 as SNEGSKA (reference sequence). CDR3 in amino acids: CSVRDYGYTF. The DNA of the CDR3 is TGCAGTGTACGGGACTATGGCTACACCTTC.

V gene TRBV9 combines with J gene TRBJ2-7, with D tentatively TRBD1 (5 bases). The CDR3 totals 14 residues. The germline V and J ends were trimmed by 2 bases and 2 bases, with 11 bases remaining between them. The germline CDR1 and CDR2 sequences are SGDLS and YYNGEE. The CDR3 region is CASSVSQGTYEQYF. DNA of the CDR3: TGTGCCAGCAGCGTGTCTCAGGGTACCTACGAGCAGTACTTC.

In its sample, this clone is medium-sized. The rearrangement links TRBV6-6 to TRBJ1-6; D unclear. CDR1 and CDR2 from the germline V gene are MNHNY and SVGAGI (reference sequence). The CDR3 consists of 14 residues. V was clipped by 6 bases and J by 6 bases, with 12 bases between them. In DNA, the CDR3 is TGTGCCAGCAGGAGTCGGACTCTTAATTCACCCCTCCACTTT. Its translation is CASRSRTLNSPLHF.

This rearrangement joins TRBV2 to TRBJ2-7; 8 positions agree with TRBD1. CDR1 SNHLY and CDR2 FYNNEI come from the germline V gene. The CDR3 runs to 13 residues. V was pared by 6 bases and J by 6 bases, with 7 bases of the junction left unmatched. The CDR3 DNA reads TGTGCCAGCAGAAGACAGGGGTCCAGCGAGCAGTACTTC. This encodes CASRRQGSSEQYF. The whole variable domain, remainder taken from reference TRBV2 and TRBJ2-7, is EPEVTQTPSHQVTQMGQEVILRCVPISNHLYFYWYRQILGQKVEFLVSFYNNEISEKSEIFDDQFSVERPDGSNFTLKIRSTKLEDSAMYFCASRRQGSSEQYFGPGTRLTVT.

The chain links TRBV11-2 to TRBJ2-5; TRBD2 might be the D (6 bases). The CDR3 sequence is 15 residues long. V shed 2 bases and J shed 5 bases, with 15 bases lying between them. CDR1 is SGHAT, CDR2 FQNNGV, per germline. CDR3 coding DNA: TGTGCCAGCAGCTTAACGGTCGCAGGAGGGGAGACCCAGTACTTC. It codes for CASSLTVAGGETQYF.

The V and J genes are TRBV11-2 and TRBJ1-2; TRBD1 is a possible D gene (6 bases). Germline V lookup: CDR1 SGHAT, CDR2 FQNNGV. V was shortened by 2 bases and J by 13 bases, with 14 bases between the two germline ends. The CDR3 has 12 residues. This chain's CDR3 is CASSLTQGLGTF. The CDR3, as DNA: TGTGCCAGCAGCTTAACTCAGGGGCTCGGCACCTTC.

This chain uses TRBV5-1 with TRBJ2-5; D possibly corresponds to TRBD2 (6 bases). The V end lost 3 bases, the J end lost 5 bases, and 17 bases lay between the germline ends. The length of the CDR3 is 15 residues. Germline V gene sequence: CDR1 SGHRS, CDR2 YFSETQ. This CDR3 reads CASSWRGISGETQYF. Written as DNA, the CDR3 is TGCGCCAGCAGCTGGAGGGGAATTAGTGGGGAGACCCAGTACTTC.

The CDR3 bases are TGTGCCAGCAGCCCTCGGGCAGGGTATGGCTACACCTTC. It yields the protein CASSPRAGYGYTF. The rearrangement joins TRBV11-2 to TRBJ1-2; maybe TRBD1 (5 bases). The germline gives CDR1 SGHAT, CDR2 FQNNGV. CDR3 length: 13 residues. Trimming took off 5 bases at V and 5 bases at J, with 12 bases between the two ends.

The chain recombines TRBV5-1 with TRBJ1-6; maybe TRBD1 (6 bases). The germline V gene has CDR1 SGHRS and CDR2 YFSETQ. The CDR3 sequence is 15 residues long. Trimming took off 0 bases at V and 9 bases at J, with 13 bases between the two ends. CDR3 sequence (DNA): TGCGCCAGCAGCTTGGCTAACAGGGACTCTTCACCCCTCCACTTT. As protein: CASSLANRDSSPLHF.

A few counts support this clone. The J gene is TRBJ2-7, the V gene TRBV5-1, with D perhaps matching TRBD2 (7 bases). V was trimmed by 0 bases and J by 2 bases, leaving 15 bases between them. Germline lookup yields CDR1 SGHRS and CDR2 YFSETQ. CDR3 size: 16 residues. In DNA form, the CDR3 reads TGCGCCAGCAGCTTGGTATCGGGGGGCACTACCTACGAGCAGTACTTC. Its protein is CASSLVSGGTTYEQYF.

The chain employs TRBV2 and TRBJ1-4, with 7 bases identical to TRBD1. The CDR3 sequence is 15 residues long. The germline gives CDR1 SNHLY, CDR2 FYNNEI. Trimming cost V 5 bases and J 8 bases; bases outside gene matches: 11. The CDR3 bases are TGTGCCAGCAGTAAGCGGCGGGACAGCGTGGAAAAACTGTTTTTT. This sequence encodes CASSKRRDSVEKLFF.

The chain uses TRBV28 and TRBJ1-2, with D perhaps matching TRBD1 (6 bases). This CDR3 comprises 14 residues. Germline V gene data show CDR1 as MDHEN and CDR2 as SYDVKM. V was cut by 4 bases and J by 2 bases, with 11 bases left in between. The CDR3 DNA reads as TGTGCCAGCAGTTACGGGGGGCGGAACTATGGCTACACCTTC. It yields the protein CASSYGGRNYGYTF.

This clone showed up just once. The rearrangement links TRBV4-1 to TRBJ1-2; TRBD1 might be the D (6 bases). Germline-derived CDR1 and CDR2 are MGHRA and YSYEKL. The ends were cut back, 4 bases at V and 4 bases at J, with 16 bases in the middle. The CDR3 runs 15 residues. CDR3 region: CASSPVGGLVYGYTF. In DNA form, the CDR3 reads TGCGCCAGCAGCCCAGTGGGGGGGCTGGTCTATGGCTACACCTTC.

The gene calls are TRBV6-5 and TRBJ1-3; the D is unclear. V lost 2 bases and J lost 4, with 12 bases in between. The CDR3 covers 15 residues. Per germline, CDR1 MNHEY and CDR2 SVGAGI. The DNA for the CDR3 is TGTGCCAGCAGTTACGGTTGGGGTCCCGGAAACACCATATATTTT. Protein: CASSYGWGPGNTIYF.

J is TRBJ2-7 and V is TRBV18; no definite D call. Germline CDR1 is KGHSH and CDR2 is LQKENI. The CDR3 is 15 residues long. V was pared by 3 bases and J by 1 base, with 13 bases between. CDR3 DNA sequence: TGTGCCAGCTCACCTATGGGGATGCCTTCCTACGAGCAGTACTTC. Translation: CASSPMGMPSYEQYF.

DNA of the CDR3: TGTGCCAGCAGCCCAGGACATGCGAGGAGCACTGAAGCTTTCTTT. Encoded protein: CASSPGHARSTEAFF. V usage is TRBV11-3 and J usage is TRBJ1-1; the D gene is possibly TRBD1 (5 bases). CDR3 length: 15 residues. Looked up from germline, CDR1 is SGHNT and CDR2 is YENEEA. Deletions cut 5 bases from V and 4 bases from J, with 17 bases between.

In this sample, this clone turned up once. The V gene is TRBV18, the J gene TRBJ1-1, with D maybe TRBD1 (5 bases). Germline values: CDR1 KGHSH, CDR2 LQKENI. V lost 5 bases, J lost 1 base, and 17 bases lay in between. The CDR3 contains 16 residues. The CDR3 region is CASSEVGGSPNTEAFF. DNA of the CDR3: TGTGCCAGCTCAGAGGTCGGGGGATCTCCGAACACTGAAGCTTTCTTT.

The chain combines TRBV19 with TRBJ1-5; D not certain. Germline V gives CDR1 LNHDA, CDR2 SQIVND (reference sequence). With 5 bases removed from V and 0 bases from J, the gap between germline ends came to 14 bases. The length of the CDR3 is 16 residues. CDR3 loop: CASSPLDLNSNQPQHF. In DNA, the CDR3 is TGTGCCAGTAGTCCGTTGGACCTCAATAGCAATCAGCCCCAGCATTTT.

This rearrangement joins TRBV15 to TRBJ1-3; D is ambiguous. V was clipped by 5 bases and J by 2 bases, with 7 bases between them. The CDR3 is made up of 13 amino acids. Germline CDR1 reads LNHNV; CDR2 reads YYDKDF (reference sequence). CDR3 loop: CATSPEAGNTIYF. DNA for the CDR3: TGTGCCACCAGCCCAGAAGCTGGAAACACCATATATTTT.

The rearrangement joins TRBV5-1 to TRBJ1-2, with a weak D call TRBD1 (6 bases). The CDR3 length is 13 residues. Trimming left V 4 bases short and J 4 bases short, with 11 bases between. In germline, CDR1 is SGHRS, CDR2 YFSETQ. CDR3 residues: CASSPDSPYGYTF. CDR3 in DNA: TGCGCCAGCAGCCCGGACAGCCCCTATGGCTACACCTTC.

The rearrangement links TRBV5-1 to TRBJ2-5, with 8 bases fitting TRBD1. This CDR3 spans 15 amino acids. Germline V gene sequence: CDR1 SGHRS, CDR2 YFSETQ. The V segment lost 1 base and the J segment 5 bases; nucleotides outside the gene matches: 7. The CDR3 here is CASSLWQGAQETQYF. The CDR3 DNA is TGCGCCAGCAGCTTGTGGCAGGGGGCGCAGGAGACCCAGTACTTC.

This chain links TRBV5-1 with TRBJ1-4; no clear D gene. CDR1 is SGHRS and CDR2 is YFSETQ in the germline V gene. The V gene lost 4 bases and the J gene lost 0 bases, with 10 bases spanning the gap. The CDR3 covers 15 residues. CDR3 in DNA: TGCGCCAGCAGCGAAGGACCTGCAACTAATGAAAAACTGTTTTTT. This translates into CASSEGPATNEKLFF.

This CDR3 is CASSLANTVGEPQHF. CDR3 coding DNA: TGTGCCAGCAGCTTAGCGAACACGGTCGGGGAGCCCCAGCATTTT. The gene calls are TRBV7-9 and TRBJ1-5; D gene unclear. V was clipped by 0 bases and J by 8 bases, with 14 bases between them. The CDR3 has 15 amino acids. CDR1 and CDR2 from the germline V gene are SEHNR and FQNEAQ (reference sequence).